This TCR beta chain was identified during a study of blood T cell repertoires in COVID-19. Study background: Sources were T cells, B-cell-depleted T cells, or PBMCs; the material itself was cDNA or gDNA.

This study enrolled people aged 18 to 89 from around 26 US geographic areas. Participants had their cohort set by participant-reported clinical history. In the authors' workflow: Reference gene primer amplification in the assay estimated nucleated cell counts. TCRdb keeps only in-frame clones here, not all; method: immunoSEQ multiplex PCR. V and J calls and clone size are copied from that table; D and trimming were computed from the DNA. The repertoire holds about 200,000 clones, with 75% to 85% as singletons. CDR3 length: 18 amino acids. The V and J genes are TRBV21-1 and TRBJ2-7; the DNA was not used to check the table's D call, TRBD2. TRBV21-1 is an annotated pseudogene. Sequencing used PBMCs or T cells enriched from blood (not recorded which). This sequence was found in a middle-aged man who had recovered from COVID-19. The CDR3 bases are TGTGCCAGCAGCAAAAAGGGCAGTCGGGGGGACTCGGTTTACGAGCAGTACGTC. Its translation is CASSKKGSRGDSVYEQYV.